Below, 8 T cell receptor beta chains from the same sample are listed, as sequenced in a study of immune cell composition in non-small cell lung cancer (TCRdb year 2017). The library relied on the immunoSEQ multiplex PCR assay. In TCRdb, the immuneACCESS table is reduced to in-frame sequences with V and J assigned. These tables do not hold every clone; where another copy was compared, an unresolved V gene accounts for under half, and the others remain unexplained. In all, the sample holds 15,000 or so clones, and about 84% of those were seen once. The ten largest clones take up over 8.5% of the sample. Sequencing used lung tumor tissue. Receptor source: a human donor with non-small cell lung cancer.

Concerning this clone: Other DNA sequences within the sample encode an identical CDR3. J is TRBJ1-2 and V is TRBV6-1; the D is unclear. Trimming shortened V by 4 bases and J by 7 bases, and 13 bases separated the two germline ends. Germline V gives CDR1 MNHNS, CDR2 SASEGT. CDR3 length equals 13 residues. The CDR3 spells CASSGPKGSGYTF. CDR3 coding DNA: TGTGCCAGCAGTGGACCGAAAGGGAGTGGCTACACCTTC.

This chain uses TRBV5-1 with TRBJ2-7; no firm D call. This CDR3 region has 14 residues. V lost 0 bases, J lost 9 bases, and 16 bases lay in between. Looked up from germline, CDR1 is SGHRS and CDR2 is YFSETQ. The DNA of the CDR3 is TGCGCCAGCAGCTTGGCCCAGGCCATAGATCGGCAGTACTTC. This encodes CASSLAQAIDRQYF.

The CDR3: CASSLDSLSTDTQYF. The DNA of the CDR3 is TGCGCCAGCAGCTTGGACAGCCTTAGCACAGATACGCAGTATTTT. The chain combines TRBV5-1 with TRBJ2-3; D remains ambiguous. The CDR3 sequence is 15 residues long. Germline V gene sequence: CDR1 SGHRS, CDR2 YFSETQ. V was pared by 0 bases and J by 0 bases, with 8 bases between.

This chain links TRBV5-4 with TRBJ2-1, with 11 bases identical to TRBD2. The ends lost 2 bases at V and 5 bases at J; junction bases unmatched: 12. Germline V gene data show CDR1 as SGHNT and CDR2 as YYREEE (reference sequence). There are 18 residues in the CDR3. CDR3 sequence: CASSLIAGGLLRNNEQFF. The CDR3, as DNA: TGTGCCAGCAGCTTAATAGCGGGAGGGTTGCTACGGAACAATGAGCAGTTCTTC.

The J gene is TRBJ2-2, the V gene TRBV4-2, with TRBD1 identical over 9 bases. V shed 1 base and J 1 base; nucleotides not matched to a gene: 1. The CDR3 is made up of 16 amino acids. Per germline, CDR1 LGHNA and CDR2 YNFKEQ. CDR3 in DNA: TGTGCCAGCAGCCAAGTGGGACAGGGGAACACCGGGGAGCTGTTTTTT. It translates to CASSQVGQGNTGELFF.

This chain links TRBV5-4 with TRBJ2-7; TRBD2 agrees at 12 bases. Germline trimming cut 4 bases from V and 7 bases from J; bases unmatched to any gene: 3. Germline V gene lookup returns CDR1 SGHNT and CDR2 YYREEE (reference sequence). CDR3 length equals 13 residues. The CDR3 reads CASSHTSGREQYF. The CDR3 DNA reads as TGTGCCAGCAGCCACACTAGCGGGAGGGAGCAGTACTTC.

The chain recombines TRBV5-1 with TRBJ2-7; maybe TRBD1 (5 bases). Germline CDR1 and CDR2: SGHRS and YFSETQ. The germline V and J ends were trimmed by 2 bases and 6 bases, with 18 bases remaining between them. CDR3 length equals 15 residues. Here the CDR3 DNA reads TGCGCCAGCAGCTTTGGCCCCTCCTCTAGGGGCGAGCAGTACTTC. It is translated as CASSFGPSSRGEQYF.

V gene TRBV7-2 combines with J gene TRBJ2-1; TRBD2 agrees at 12 bases. V was clipped by 1 base and J by 3 bases; unmatched bases: 1. In germline, CDR1 is SGHTA, CDR2 FQGNSA. CDR3 length: 16 amino acids. DNA for the CDR3: TGTGCCAGCAGCTTAGGACTAGCGGGAGTCTACAATGAGCAGTTCTTC. As protein: CASSLGLAGVYNEQFF.